Listed here are 26 T cell receptor beta chains from one sample, sequenced in a study of cytomegalovirus exposure and HLA in healthy donors. The PCR contained 60 Vbeta and 13 Jbeta primers. Profiling relied on immunoSEQ multiplex PCR, and the TCRdb table lists in-frame clones only, not all of them. This sample has more than 200,000 clones, with about 75% found just once. The sample comprised PBMCs. These receptors all come from a male donor in good health and CMV-seronegative.

V usage is TRBV11-2 and J usage is TRBJ1-1; D is perhaps TRBD1 (6 bases). The CDR3 runs to 15 residues. In germline, CDR1 is SGHAT, CDR2 FQNNGV. V was clipped by 5 bases and J by 1 base, with 14 bases between them. CDR3 nucleotide sequence: TGTGCCAGCAGCCCCGTGACAGGAGGGAACACTGAAGCTTTCTTT. Protein sequence: CASSPVTGGNTEAFF.

The rearrangement uses TRBV5-1 and TRBJ2-1; 7 bases fit TRBD2. The CDR3 is made up of 15 amino acids. The ends lost 4 bases at V and 1 base at J; junction bases unmatched: 5. CDR1 is SGHRS, CDR2 YFSETQ, per germline. The DNA of the CDR3 is TGCGCCAGCAGCCCTGGGGGGGGGTCCTACAATGAGCAGTTCTTC. Protein sequence: CASSPGGGSYNEQFF. The full variable domain, completed using reference TRBV5-1 and TRBJ2-1, is KAGVTQTPRYLIKTRGQQVTLSCSPISGHRSVSWYQQTPGQGLQFLFEYFSETQRNKGNFPGRFSGRQFSNSRSEMNVSTLELGDSALYLCASSPGGGSYNEQFFGPGTRLTVL.

This chain links TRBV11-3 with TRBJ2-1; D possibly corresponds to TRBD1 (6 bases). CDR3 length: 17 residues. Looked up from germline, CDR1 is SGHNT and CDR2 is YENEEA. V lost 5 bases to trimming and J lost 1 base, with 18 bases between them. The CDR3 region has the DNA TGTGCCAGCAGCGCCTCCTACAGGGACCCTTCCTACAATGAGCAGTTCTTC. Its translation is CASSASYRDPSYNEQFF.

The chain joins TRBV7-2 to TRBJ2-7; a possible D gene is TRBD1 (5 bases). Per germline, CDR1 SGHTA and CDR2 FQGNSA. The CDR3 runs to 14 residues. Trimming removed 0 bases from V and 1 base from J, with 7 bases in between. CDR3 residues: CASSLARQSYEQYF. CDR3 coding DNA: TGTGCCAGCAGCTTAGCGCGACAGTCCTACGAGCAGTACTTC.

The gene calls are TRBV7-2 and TRBJ1-6, with D uncertain. The V gene's germline CDR1 is SGHTA and CDR2 FQGNSA. The CDR3 runs to 17 residues. V was cut by 1 base and J by 5 bases, with 15 bases left in between. CDR3 region: CASSLDAGGINNSPLHF. CDR3 DNA sequence: TGTGCCAGCAGCTTAGACGCGGGAGGGATTAATAATTCACCCCTCCACTTT.

The chain couples TRBV28 to TRBJ1-2; D not certain. V was pared by 6 bases and J by 4 bases, with 15 bases between. Germline V gene sequence: CDR1 MDHEN, CDR2 SYDVKM. The CDR3 length is 14 residues. CDR3 DNA: TGTGCCAGCAGGCCGCCAGACGGAGTCTATGGCTACACCTTC. It translates to CASRPPDGVYGYTF.

The table lists this clone with a few counts. CDR3 DNA: TGTGCCAGCAGTTTAAGGTTCGGCAGGGAGGTCGGTCAGCCCCAGCATTTT. Translating it yields CASSLRFGREVGQPQHF. This rearrangement joins TRBV27 to TRBJ1-5; perhaps TRBD1 as D (5 bases). CDR1 MNHEY and CDR2 SMNVEV come from the germline V gene (reference sequence). V lost 2 bases and J 6 bases, leaving 20 bases between the germline ends. This CDR3 region has 17 residues.

The chain combines TRBV30 with TRBJ2-5, with no clear D. V lost 4 bases, J lost 7 bases, and 13 bases lay in between. Germline lookup yields CDR1 GTSNPN and CDR2 SVGIG (reference sequence). This CDR3 contains 12 residues. DNA for the CDR3: TGTGCCTGGACTCCGACTGGCGGGACCCAGTACTTC. Translated, it gives CAWTPTGGTQYF.

The chain carries TRBV27 and TRBJ1-2, with a weak D call TRBD1 (5 bases). Germline CDR1 MNHEY, CDR2 SMNVEV (reference sequence). The CDR3 sequence is 14 residues long. Trimming shortened V by 4 bases and J by 8 bases, and 17 bases separated the two germline ends. CDR3 nucleotides: TGTGCCAGCAGTTCTTTGCCGGCAGGGTACGGCTACACCTTC. It translates to CASSSLPAGYGYTF.

The chain carries TRBV6-1 and TRBJ1-2; D gene uncertain. The CDR3 sequence is 15 residues long. Trimming cost V 2 bases and J 5 bases, with 15 bases left between them. Germline V gene sequence: CDR1 MNHNS, CDR2 SASEGT. CDR3 sequence reads: CASSERGLSEYGYTF. CDR3 bases: TGTGCCAGCAGTGAACGAGGGTTGAGTGAGTATGGCTACACCTTC.

The chain links TRBV6-6 to TRBJ1-2, with no clear D. Germline lookup yields CDR1 MNHNY and CDR2 SVGAGI (reference sequence). Trimming removed 6 bases from V and 0 bases from J, with 11 bases in between. This CDR3 region has 14 residues. The CDR3 protein is CASRSSGANYGYTF. CDR3 sequence (DNA): TGTGCCAGCAGGTCATCCGGGGCTAACTATGGCTACACCTTC.

The V gene is TRBV7-3, the J gene TRBJ1-6, with D unresolved. V was pared by 2 bases and J by 9 bases, with 8 bases between. CDR1 is SGHTA and CDR2 is FQGTGA in the germline V gene. The CDR3 totals 13 residues. CDR3 residues: CASSLRRGSPLHF. The CDR3 nucleotides read TGTGCCAGCAGCTTACGCCGGGGTTCACCCCTCCACTTT.

The CDR3 coding sequence is TGTGCCAGCAGCCTCGGGACTACCGTCAACGAGCAGTACTTC. Translated, it gives CASSLGTTVNEQYF. This rearrangement joins TRBV7-6 to TRBJ2-7, with TRBD2 identical over 7 bases. Germline lookup yields CDR1 SGHVS and CDR2 FNYEAQ. J was trimmed by 5 bases and V by 5 bases; bases with no gene match: 9. The CDR3 extends over 14 amino acids.

The V call is TRBV2, the J call TRBJ2-1; 9 bases fit TRBD2. Germline CDR1 is SNHLY and CDR2 is FYNNEI. The V segment lost 10 bases and the J segment 5 bases; nucleotides outside the gene matches: 6. The CDR3 extends over 13 amino acids. The DNA of the CDR3 is TGTGCCACTCGACTAGCGGCAGACAATGAGCAGTTCTTC. This gives the protein CATRLAADNEQFF.

The chain is built from TRBV9 and TRBJ1-4; D is unclear. The CDR3 extends over 16 amino acids. The germline V and J ends were trimmed by 0 bases and 0 bases, with 9 bases remaining between them. CDR1 and CDR2 from the germline V gene are SGDLS and YYNGEE. The DNA of the CDR3 is TGTGCCAGCAGCGTAGCTGTAACAGCAACTAATGAAAAACTGTTTTTT. Translated, it gives CASSVAVTATNEKLFF.

The chain employs TRBV5-1 and TRBJ2-5; TRBD2 agrees at 7 bases. The J segment lost 5 bases and the V segment lost 0 bases, leaving 4 bases of the junction unmatched. Germline V CDR1 and CDR2: SGHRS, YFSETQ. The CDR3 runs 14 residues. In nucleotides, the CDR3 is TGCGCCAGCAGCTTGGTCTCGGGGGGTGAGACCCAGTACTTC. Protein product: CASSLVSGGETQYF.

V is TRBV6-1 and J is TRBJ2-5, with 7 bases fitting TRBD1. This CDR3 is 14 amino acids long. Germline V gene data show CDR1 as MNHNS and CDR2 as SASEGT. V lost 5 bases, J lost 7 bases, and 10 bases stayed unmatched. The CDR3 sequence: CASSFDRVKRTQYF. The CDR3 DNA follows: TGTGCCAGCAGTTTCGACAGGGTCAAGAGGACCCAGTACTTC.

V is TRBV27 and J is TRBJ1-6; 9 bases match TRBD1. Looked up from germline, CDR1 is MNHEY and CDR2 is SMNVEV (reference sequence). V lost 1 base and J lost 8; bases outside the gene matches: 6. The CDR3 runs 16 residues. CDR3 sequence (DNA): TGTGCCAGCAGTTTATGGTTGGGACAGGGTGATTCACCCCTCCACTTT. It is translated as CASSLWLGQGDSPLHF.

This clone appeared a few times. V gene TRBV5-1 combines with J gene TRBJ2-1; 9 bases align to TRBD1. The ends lost 0 bases at V and 4 bases at J; junction bases unmatched: 2. CDR3 size: 15 residues. Germline values: CDR1 SGHRS, CDR2 YFSETQ. The DNA for the CDR3 is TGCGCCAGCAGCTTGGGGGACAGGGCATACAATGAGCAGTTCTTC. Its protein product is CASSLGDRAYNEQFF.

The rearrangement links TRBV30 to TRBJ2-7; the match to TRBD1 covers 7 bases. This CDR3 is built from 16 residues. Germline lookup yields CDR1 GTSNPN and CDR2 SVGIG (reference sequence). J gave up 2 bases and V 4 bases, and 14 bases lay outside the gene matches. The CDR3 coding sequence is TGTGCCTGGACCGTCGAAACAGGGGAAGACACCTACGAGCAGTACTTC. This gives the protein CAWTVETGEDTYEQYF.

V and J are TRBV25-1 and TRBJ2-7; no firm D call. CDR3 size: 13 residues. Germline CDR1 MGHDK, CDR2 SYGVNS. Between the trimmed V and J ends, which lost 1 base and 3 bases, there was a span of 7 bases. CDR3 bases: TGTGCCAGCAGTGAATCTCCAGGCTACGAGCAGTACTTC. This gives the protein CASSESPGYEQYF.

The genes are TRBV6-5 and TRBJ1-5; tentative D call: TRBD1 (6 bases). The CDR3 runs 14 residues. The germline V gene encodes CDR1 MNHEY and CDR2 SVGAGI. Deletions cut 6 bases from V and 4 bases from J, with 13 bases between. The CDR3 DNA reads as TGTGCCAGCAGCCCTAATCAGGGGAATCAGCCCCAGCATTTT. It specifies CASSPNQGNQPQHF.

The genes are TRBV27 and TRBJ2-5; 7 nucleotides line up with TRBD1. The V gene end was trimmed by 3 bases and the J gene end by 4 bases; junction bases not matched to a gene: 8. Germline V gene lookup returns CDR1 MNHEY and CDR2 SMNVEV (reference sequence). The CDR3 contains 15 residues. The CDR3 region is CASSFSDRVGETQYF. The CDR3, as DNA: TGTGCCAGCAGTTTTTCCGACAGGGTGGGAGAGACCCAGTACTTC.

The chain links TRBV28 to TRBJ1-5, with D possibly TRBD1 on 6 matching bases. CDR1 is MDHEN, CDR2 SYDVKM, per germline. This CDR3 spans 14 amino acids. V lost 1 base, J lost 4 bases, and 8 bases lay in between. The CDR3 sequence is CASSLLGANQPQHF. CDR3 in DNA: TGTGCCAGCAGTTTATTGGGGGCTAATCAGCCCCAGCATTTT.

The chain uses TRBV7-8 and TRBJ1-1, with TRBD1 matching over 7 bases. The CDR3 spans 14 residues. Germline-derived CDR1 and CDR2 are SGHVS and FQNEAQ. The ends lost 5 bases at V and 1 base at J; junction bases unmatched: 4. CDR3 in amino acids: CASSVQGWNTEAFF. The CDR3 DNA reads TGTGCCAGCAGCGTACAGGGGTGGAACACTGAAGCTTTCTTT. Full variable domain (outside the CDR3, taken from reference TRBV7-8 and TRBJ1-1): GAGVSQSPRYKVAKRGQDVALRCDPISGHVSLFWYQQALGQGPEFLTYFQNEAQLDKSGLPSDRFFAERPEGSVSTLKIQRTQQEDSAVYLCASSVQGWNTEAFFGQGTRLTVV.

The chain recombines TRBV5-1 with TRBJ1-2, with TRBD1 matching over 10 bases. Germline loops: CDR1 SGHRS, CDR2 YFSETQ. This CDR3 is 18 amino acids long. V dropped 4 bases and J dropped 3; count of bases not matched to a gene: 15. The CDR3 DNA reads TGCGCCAGCAGCGAGCGGGCCGGGACAGGGGATGCTGACTATGGCTACACCTTC. As protein: CASSERAGTGDADYGYTF.